This T cell receptor (beta chain) originates from a study of OX40 agonist ivuxolimab in advanced cancers. About the study: The study gave patients intravenous ivuxolimab at 0.01 to 10 mg/kg every 2 weeks. Antecedent anti-PD-1, anti-PD-L1 or anti-CTLA-4 therapy was permissible, with roughly 36% having received some.

General study points: In the 0.1 to 3.0 mg/kg range, CD4+ and CD8+ blood T cells had expanded clonally by week 6. On average, CD8+ T cells showed a greater number of expanded clones than CD4+.

A single count supports this clone. The antigen is undetermined. V gave up 0 bases and J gave up 5 bases, with 2 bases separating them. Looked up from germline, CDR1 is SNHLY and CDR2 is FYNNEI. This CDR3 contains 11 residues. Sequenced by immunoSEQ multiplex PCR; TCRdb stores in-frame clones only, minus some. The sample has 55,000 to 70,000 clones; roughly 84% are singletons. The gene calls are TRBV2 and TRBJ2-7, with D hard to call. This clonotype was obtained from an adult with an advanced solid tumor such as melanoma, head and neck, liver or kidney cancer. The source material was CD4+ or CD8+ T cells sorted from blood, sampled in a trial of the OX40 agonist ivuxolimab. The CDR3 spells CASSEADEQYF. The CDR3 nucleotides read TGTGCCAGCAGTGAAGCGGACGAGCAGTACTTC.